The rows below give T cell receptor beta chains drawn from one sample of a study of CD8 T cells in acute hepatitis C reinfection. Only in-frame clones appear in the TCRdb table, and some are missing; sequencing was by immunoSEQ multiplex PCR. The data hold tens of thousands of clones, with 70% to 90% observed a single time. Source material: naive CD8+ T cells from PBMCs. These receptors all come from a woman younger than 30 who spontaneously cleared hepatitis C infection. The CDR3 runs from the conserved cysteine through the conserved F or W. The D gene is left open where the match is weak. The listing skips clone size in some rows; elsewhere it reads once, few, many or a size class.

j_gene: TRBJ1-1; v_gene: TRBV5-1; d_gene: -; abundance: -; CDR3nt: TGCGCCAGCAGCTTGGCCTACAGACAGTCGGTCACTGAAGCTTTCTTT; CDR3aa: CASSLAYRQSVTEAFF
j_gene: TRBJ2-2; v_gene: TRBV7-9; d_gene: TRBD2; abundance: -; CDR3nt: TGTGCCAGCAGCCCTAGCGGGGGGAACACCGGGGAGCTGTTTTTT; CDR3aa: CASSPSGGNTGELFF
j_gene: TRBJ2-2; v_gene: TRBV7-8; d_gene: -; abundance: -; CDR3nt: TGTGCCAGCAGCTTACATAGGGGTCTTAACACCGGGGAGCTGTTTTTT; CDR3aa: CASSLHRGLNTGELFF
j_gene: TRBJ2-7; v_gene: TRBV30; d_gene: TRBD2; abundance: -; CDR3nt: TGTGCCTGGAGCCCACGGATAGGACTAGCGGGTACCTACGAGCAGTACTTC; CDR3aa: CAWSPRIGLAGTYEQYF
j_gene: TRBJ1-1; v_gene: TRBV27; d_gene: TRBD1; abundance: -; CDR3nt: TGTGCCAGCAGTCCGACAGGGGTGAATGAAGCTTTCTTT; CDR3aa: CASSPTGVNEAFF
j_gene: TRBJ1-5; v_gene: TRBV2; d_gene: TRBD1; abundance: -; CDR3nt: TGTGCCAGCAGTCACCCGGGACAGGGGCTCAATCAGCCCCAGCATTTT; CDR3aa: CASSHPGQGLNQPQHF
j_gene: TRBJ2-1; v_gene: TRBV18; d_gene: -; abundance: -; CDR3nt: TGTGCCAGCTCACCCCCCGCTAGGCGCTCCTACAATGAGCAGTTCTTC; CDR3aa: CASSPPARRSYNEQFF
j_gene: TRBJ1-1; v_gene: TRBV27; d_gene: -; abundance: -; CDR3nt: TGTGCCAGCAGTTTAACAGGGAAAACTGAAGCTTTCTTT; CDR3aa: CASSLTGKTEAFF
j_gene: TRBJ1-2; v_gene: TRBV5-1; d_gene: -; abundance: few; CDR3nt: TGCGCCAGCAGCTTCTCGCTCGACAGACACGATGGCTACACCTTC; CDR3aa: CASSFSLDRHDGYTF
j_gene: TRBJ2-5; v_gene: TRBV5-1; d_gene: -; abundance: -; CDR3nt: TGCGCCAGCAGCTTAGAGACTTACCCTCAAGAGACCCAGTACTTC; CDR3aa: CASSLETYPQETQYF
j_gene: TRBJ2-1; v_gene: TRBV20-1; d_gene: -; abundance: -; CDR3nt: TGCAGTGCTACACATGACAATGAGCAGTTCTTC; CDR3aa: CSATHDNEQFF
j_gene: TRBJ1-5; v_gene: TRBV7-2; d_gene: -; abundance: once; CDR3nt: TGTGCCAGCAGCTCCTTCCTCATTACAAGTAGCAATCAGCCCCAGCATTTT; CDR3aa: CASSSFLITSSNQPQHF
j_gene: TRBJ2-3; v_gene: TRBV2; d_gene: TRBD1; abundance: -; CDR3nt: TGTGCCAGCAGTGACTGGCCCCAGGGTAGGGGGCCTTTCACAGATACGCAGTATTTT; CDR3aa: CASSDWPQGRGPFTDTQYF
j_gene: TRBJ1-2; v_gene: TRBV27; d_gene: TRBD1; abundance: -; CDR3nt: TGTGCCAGCGGGACAGCCGGTGGCTATGGCTACACCTTC; CDR3aa: CASGTAGGYGYTF
j_gene: TRBJ1-1; v_gene: TRBV7-9; d_gene: TRBD1; abundance: -; CDR3nt: TGTGCCAGCAGTCCCGGGACAGGGGGAGCTTTCTTT; CDR3aa: CASSPGTGGAFF
j_gene: TRBJ2-1; v_gene: TRBV5-1; d_gene: -; abundance: -; CDR3nt: TGCGCCAGCAGCTTCCTCGACAATGAGCAGTTCTTC; CDR3aa: CASSFLDNEQFF
j_gene: TRBJ2-3; v_gene: TRBV10-3; d_gene: -; abundance: -; CDR3nt: TGTGCCATCAGTGAGTCGCTTGGACTCACAGATACGCAGTATTTT; CDR3aa: CAISESLGLTDTQYF
j_gene: TRBJ1-2; v_gene: TRBV6-8; d_gene: -; abundance: few; CDR3nt: TGTGCCAGCAGTGACCCCCCATCTACCGGGGATGGCTACACCTTC; CDR3aa: CASSDPPSTGDGYTF
j_gene: TRBJ2-2; v_gene: TRBV5-4; d_gene: TRBD2; abundance: -; CDR3nt: TGTGCCAGCAGCCTTGGGACTAGCGGAAAAAACACCGGGGAGCTGTTTTTT; CDR3aa: CASSLGTSGKNTGELFF
j_gene: TRBJ2-7; v_gene: TRBV18; d_gene: -; abundance: few; CDR3nt: TGTGCCAGCTCACCACAACTGGGTAAAGTTTGGGAGCAGTACTTC; CDR3aa: CASSPQLGKVWEQYF
j_gene: TRBJ2-3; v_gene: TRBV7-8; d_gene: -; abundance: once; CDR3nt: TGTGCCAGCAGCCCCCTTAGTGGAGGAACAGATACGCAGTATTTT; CDR3aa: CASSPLSGGTDTQYF
j_gene: TRBJ1-2; v_gene: TRBV30; d_gene: -; abundance: few; CDR3nt: TGTGCCTGGGCCCCTCTGGGTTATGGCTACACCTTC; CDR3aa: CAWAPLGYGYTF
j_gene: TRBJ2-5; v_gene: TRBV7-9; d_gene: -; abundance: -; CDR3nt: TGTGCCAGCAGCCGTTCCACCGGGAGACGAAAAGAGACCCAGTACTTC; CDR3aa: CASSRSTGRRKETQYF
j_gene: TRBJ2-7; v_gene: TRBV7-5; d_gene: -; abundance: -; CDR3nt: TGTGTCAGAAGGGAATACGAGCAGTACTTC; CDR3aa: CVRREYEQYF
j_gene: TRBJ2-7; v_gene: TRBV5-1; d_gene: -; abundance: -; CDR3nt: TGCGCCAGCAGCTTGTCGGGGACACTGGGGCTCGAGCAGTACTTC; CDR3aa: CASSLSGTLGLEQYF
j_gene: TRBJ1-2; v_gene: TRBV9; d_gene: -; abundance: few; CDR3nt: TGTGCCAGCAGCAACAAGCCCGGGAACTATGGCTACACCTTC; CDR3aa: CASSNKPGNYGYTF
j_gene: TRBJ2-2; v_gene: TRBV27; d_gene: -; abundance: -; CDR3nt: TGTGCCAGCAGTTTAATCACCGGGGAGCTGTTTTTT; CDR3aa: CASSLITGELFF
j_gene: TRBJ2-2; v_gene: TRBV7-3; d_gene: TRBD1; abundance: -; CDR3nt: TGTGCCAGCAGCCCGGGACAGGTCACCGGGGAGCTGTTTTTT; CDR3aa: CASSPGQVTGELFF
j_gene: TRBJ2-7; v_gene: TRBV11-2; d_gene: -; abundance: -; CDR3nt: TGTGCCAGCAGCTCCACTGGCAACGAGCAGTACTTC; CDR3aa: CASSSTGNEQYF
j_gene: TRBJ1-1; v_gene: TRBV5-1; d_gene: TRBD1; abundance: -; CDR3nt: TGCGCCAGCAGCCCCGGGACAGGGGCTGGGTACACTGAAGCTTTCTTT; CDR3aa: CASSPGTGAGYTEAFF
j_gene: TRBJ1-1; v_gene: TRBV9; d_gene: -; abundance: -; CDR3nt: TGTGCCAGCAGCGCAGAGTTCTCCGCTCCGAACACTGAAGCTTTCTTT; CDR3aa: CASSAEFSAPNTEAFF
j_gene: TRBJ1-1; v_gene: TRBV6-1; d_gene: TRBD1; abundance: -; CDR3nt: TGTGCCAGCAGTGAGTTGGCCATGGGACAGAGTGAAGCTTTCTTT; CDR3aa: CASSELAMGQSEAFF
j_gene: TRBJ1-2; v_gene: TRBV6-5; d_gene: -; abundance: once; CDR3nt: TGTGCCAGCAGTTACGATGCTAACTATGGCTACACCTTC; CDR3aa: CASSYDANYGYTF
j_gene: TRBJ1-1; v_gene: TRBV4-1; d_gene: -; abundance: once; CDR3nt: TGCGCCAGCAGCCAAGACGGTAACACTGAAGCTTTCTTT; CDR3aa: CASSQDGNTEAFF
j_gene: TRBJ2-3; v_gene: TRBV19; d_gene: TRBD2; abundance: -; CDR3nt: TGTGCCAGTAGTATTCTCCTAGCGGGAGTCACAGATACGCAGTATTTT; CDR3aa: CASSILLAGVTDTQYF